What follows is one T cell receptor (beta chain) and its context. The antigen is undetermined. Looked up from germline, CDR1 is MNHNS and CDR2 is SASEGT. J gave up 2 bases and V 4 bases, and 6 bases lay outside the gene matches. The CDR3 is 15 amino acids. Produced via immunoSEQ multiplex PCR; TCRdb's table is partial and in-frame only. The sample consists of 95,000 to 110,000 clones, roughly 90% of them appearing once. The entry originates in a study of graft-versus-host responses after intestinal transplantation. About the research overall: Induction using anti-thymocyte globulin, followed by tacrolimus and steroids for 3 to 4 years, was given to all recipients.

The material was unstimulated CD4+ T cells sorted from spleen or lymph node cells, obtained before intestinal transplant. This chain joins TRBV6-1 and TRBJ2-5, with TRBD1 identical over 8 bases. The receptor was derived from a human donor who received an intestinal transplant. The chain's CDR3 is CASSGDRLPQETQYF. The DNA of the CDR3 is TGTGCCAGCAGTGGGGACAGGCTACCTCAAGAGACCCAGTACTTC.